The 7 T cell receptor beta chains below all came from one sample that was sequenced in a study of T cells expressing NK-cell markers. TCRdb derives one entry per CDR3 protein from the 5' RACE reads, leaving out DNA. The table lists tens of thousands of distinct CDR3 sequences. The sample comprised blood T cells: a sorted CD56 or NKG2C T cell subset, CD4+ or CD8+ T cells, or bulk PBMC T cells (not recorded which). The origin of the receptors is a man aged 18-70 years in good health.

The chain couples TRBV19 to TRBJ2-1; TCRdb outputs TRBD2, but without DNA this stays unchecked. CDR3 size: 11 residues. In germline, CDR1 is LNHDA, CDR2 SQIVND (reference sequence). Here the CDR3 reads CASAGLNEQFF. Full variable domain (remainder filled in from reference TRBV19 and TRBJ2-1): DGGITQSPKYLFRKEGQNVTLSCEQNLNHDAMYWYRQDPGQGLRLIYYSQIVNDFQKGDIAEGYSVSREKKESFPLTVTSAQKNPTAFYLCASAGLNEQFFGPGTRLTVL.

This clonotype is called medium-sized based on its frequency. The chain combines TRBV28 with TRBJ1-4. Germline CDR1 MDHEN, CDR2 SYDVKM. This CDR3 region has 15 residues. Here the CDR3 reads CASSFRSATNEKLFF.

The rearrangement links TRBV12-3 or TRBV12-4 to TRBJ1-2. The CDR3 runs to 12 residues. The CDR3 spells CASSAGGYGYTF.

J is TRBJ1-4 and V is TRBV20-1; with no DNA, the TCRdb D assignment of TRBD1 cannot be verified. The CDR3 sequence is 14 residues long. The germline V gene encodes CDR1 DFQATT and CDR2 SNEGSKA (reference sequence). The CDR3: CSARSGTGTEKLFF.

The chain is built from TRBV12-3 or TRBV12-4 and TRBJ2-5; checking the TCRdb D call of TRBD2 is not possible without DNA. The CDR3 contains 17 residues. CDR3 protein: CASSFGTTAGAGETQYF.

The chain employs TRBV5-1 and TRBJ1-3; the D call of TRBD1 rests on TCRdb alone, since no DNA is present to check it. CDR1 is SGHRS and CDR2 is YFSETQ in the germline V gene. This CDR3 is built from 16 residues. The CDR3 reads CASSQGTALSGNTIYF.

This sequence joins TRBV10-3 and TRBJ1-5; the TRBD1 assignment by TCRdb is unverifiable without DNA. Germline V lookup: CDR1 ENHRY, CDR2 SYGVKD. CDR3 length: 14 amino acids. The CDR3 sequence is CAISGDRGGQPQHF.